This T cell receptor (beta chain) was sequenced for a study of blood T cell repertoires in COVID-19 (dated by TCRdb to 2020 to 2021). Concerning the study at large: Collaborator samples came from the United States, Italy and Spain and covered acute and convalescent phases of COVID-19. The prospective study material was composed of cDNA or gDNA derived from T cells, B-cell-depleted T cells, or PBMCs. The dataset comprised deeply sampled blood TCRbeta repertoires from subjects exposed to, actively infected with, or recovered from COVID-19. The repertoires were made available in a free public database intended to serve as a resource for research on the immune response to SARS-CoV-2. Samples were obtained from the ongoing ImmuneRACE study (first 160 participants) and from some 1,300 subjects provided by 6 global collaborators. The sample metadata nearly always contained a de-identified subject ID, COVID-19 status, age in years and sex. HLA class I and class II types, where available, came from metadata supplied by the sample provider rather than from assay-based typing. Beyond this particular receptor, the publication reports: The quantity of clinical and demographic metadata differed by source and by participant and was supplied without curation.

TCRbeta CDR3 regions were amplified from genomic DNA by means of the immunoSEQ Assay, a bias-controlled multiplex PCR. As for how the authors treated the data: Nucleated cell counts per sample were estimated from amplification of reference gene primers within the assay. To quantify the absolute abundance of each unique TCRbeta CDR3 rearrangement, sequence reads were collapsed and filtered. For each sample, productive Simpson clonality was calculated as the square root of Simpson's diversity index over productive rearrangements. The source is immuneACCESS, and TCRdb retained only in-frame sequences with V and J called. Part of the clones is not carried over; for the studies checked, unresolved V genes explain less than half of this, and the remainder is unexplained. V, J and clone size derive from that table, while D and trimming were established from the DNA sequence. This sample is represented by 200,000 to 250,000 clones; around 90% of them were singletons. The ten top clones hold roughly 12% of the sample.

With regard to this clone: Its antigen is currently not known. Base qualities are not at hand, and no much larger clone is one base apart.

The junction shows trimming of 5 bases on V and 4 bases on J, and the gene matches do not reach 14 bases of it. CDR1 and CDR2, looked up from the germline V gene, are SGHTA and FQGTGA. The CDR3 measures 17 amino acids from cysteine to phenylalanine. The only DNA kept is the CDR3, 51 bases in frame from the first base. A second Seattle source provided samples from volunteer blood donors who had recovered from COVID-19. The collaborating institutions used their own protocols to collect whole blood in K2EDTA tubes. For TCRbeta analysis, collaborators shipped samples as frozen whole blood, isolated PBMCs, or DNA extracted from either of those sample types.

This chain is built from TRBV7-3 and TRBJ2-5; 9 of the junction bases match TRBD2. Sequencing used peripheral blood. The sequence was collected from a woman between 18 and 29 years old who had recovered from COVID-19. The sequenced DNA is TGTGCCAGCAGCCAGGGGGTTGGCGGGAGGGCCGTAGAGACCCAGTACTTC. This gives the protein CASSQGVGGRAVETQYF.